The clone carrying this T cell receptor (beta chain) turned up a few times. Its antigen is not known. This entry is derived from a study of T cells after yellow fever vaccination. CDR3 length: 11 residues. Trimming took 4 bases from V and 9 from J, leaving 7 bases between them. One entry per CDR3 protein results from TCRdb running MiXCR on the 5' RACE reads. The data contain around 70,000 distinct CDR3 sequences, roughly 6.9% of them seen just once; the ten biggest clones take up roughly 35%. Study-wide findings and caveats: Once the booster was given, most primary-vaccination clones reappeared, at about 95% for CD4 and around 90% for CD8.

The sequence derives from a young man who received the YFV17D yellow fever vaccine. The specimen comprised CD8+ T cells sorted from PBMCs, sampled around 5 days after the first yellow fever vaccination. The chain recombines TRBV12-3 or TRBV12-4 with TRBJ2-1; D ambiguous. Here the CDR3 DNA reads TGTGCCAGCAGTTACGCCACTGAGCAGTTCTTC. Its protein is CASSYATEQFF.